This T cell receptor beta chain appears in the sequencing data of a study of cytomegalovirus exposure and HLA in healthy donors. Notes on the study in general: Cytomegalovirus-associated TCR beta chains were listed, numbering 164. A prior analysis recorded that most TCR beta V segments were productive about 90% or about 30% of the time. Through in vitro validation, three CMV-associated chains were shown to be specific for CMV antigens.

This PCR relied on a set of 60 Vbeta primers and 13 Jbeta primers. TCRdb keeps only in-frame clones here, not all; method: immunoSEQ multiplex PCR. In the table there are 99,000 or so clones, roughly 79% of which are singletons. Trimming removed 2 bases at V and 6 bases at J, with 8 bases between. Germline values: CDR1 MNHEY, CDR2 SVGAGI. The CDR3 spans 13 residues. With respect to this clone: What it binds is not known.

Every donor was a healthy person donating bone marrow. Source material: PBMCs. The chain combines TRBV6-5 with TRBJ2-1; no firm D call. The receptor was derived from a male donor in good health and CMV-seronegative. CDR3 sequence reads: CASSYVEANEQFF. In nucleotides, the CDR3 is TGTGCCAGCAGTTACGTAGAGGCCAATGAGCAGTTCTTC.